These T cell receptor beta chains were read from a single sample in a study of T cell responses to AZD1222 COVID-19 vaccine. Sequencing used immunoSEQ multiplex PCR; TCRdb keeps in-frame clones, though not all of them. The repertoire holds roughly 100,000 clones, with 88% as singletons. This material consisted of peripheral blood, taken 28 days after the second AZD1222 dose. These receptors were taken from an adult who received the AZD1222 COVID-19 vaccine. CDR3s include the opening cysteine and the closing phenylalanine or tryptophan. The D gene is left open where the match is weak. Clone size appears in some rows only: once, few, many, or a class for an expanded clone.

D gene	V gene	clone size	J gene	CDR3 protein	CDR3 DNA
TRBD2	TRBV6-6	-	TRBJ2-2	CASRRLAGGRGYTGELFF	TGTGCCAGCCGTCGACTAGCGGGAGGGCGCGGGTACACCGGGGAGCTGTTTTTT
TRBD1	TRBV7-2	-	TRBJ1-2	CASSHRQGALGGYTF	TGTGCCAGCAGCCACCGCCAGGGGGCTCTGGGAGGCTACACCTTC
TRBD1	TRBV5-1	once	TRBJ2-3	CASSLQTGVGTDTQYF	TGCGCCAGCAGCTTGCAGACAGGGGTAGGCACAGATACGCAGTATTTT
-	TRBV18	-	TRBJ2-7	CASSPPVSTGEQYF	TGTGCCAGCTCACCTCCGGTCTCAACCGGGGAGCAGTACTTC
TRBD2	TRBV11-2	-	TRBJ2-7	CASSSTSGPYEQYF	TGTGCCAGCAGCTCGACTAGCGGTCCCTACGAGCAGTACTTC
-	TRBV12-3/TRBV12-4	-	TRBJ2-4	CASGRRTENIQYF	TGTGCCAGCGGTAGACGGACGGAAAACATTCAGTACTTC
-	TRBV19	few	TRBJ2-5	CASSIGGETQYF	TGTGCCAGTAGTATAGGCGGCGAGACCCAGTACTTC
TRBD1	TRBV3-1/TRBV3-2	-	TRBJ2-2	CASNLQGANTGELFF	TGTGCCAGCAATTTGCAGGGGGCTAACACCGGGGAGCTGTTTTTT
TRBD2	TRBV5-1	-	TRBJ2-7	CASSASGGGRINEQYF	TGCGCCAGCAGCGCCTCTGGGGGCGGGAGGATAAACGAGCAGTACTTC
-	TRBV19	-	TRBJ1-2	CASSIRGGARDYTF	TGTGCCAGTAGTATTAGAGGGGGAGCGCGCGACTACACCTTC
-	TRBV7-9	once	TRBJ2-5	CASSPQGETQYF	TGTGCCAGCAGCCCACAGGGAGAGACCCAGTACTTC
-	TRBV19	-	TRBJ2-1	CASSMQGFNEQFF	TGTGCCAGTAGTATGCAAGGGTTCAATGAGCAGTTCTTC
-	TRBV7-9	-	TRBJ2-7	CASSSGGLYEQYF	TGTGCCAGCAGCTCCGGCGGATTGTACGAGCAGTACTTC
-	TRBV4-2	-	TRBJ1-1	CASSQDLGSDTEAFF	TGTGCCAGCAGCCAAGATTTGGGGTCGGACACTGAAGCTTTCTTT
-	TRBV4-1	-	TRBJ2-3	CASSRGSGADTQYF	TGCGCCAGCAGCCGTGGTAGTGGGGCAGATACGCAGTATTTT
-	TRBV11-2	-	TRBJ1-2	CASSPWGTPEYGYTF	TGTGCCAGCAGCCCTTGGGGCACGCCGGAATATGGCTACACCTTC
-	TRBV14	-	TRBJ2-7	CASSQEWPGPYEQYF	TGTGCCAGCAGCCAAGAATGGCCCGGGCCCTACGAGCAGTACTTC
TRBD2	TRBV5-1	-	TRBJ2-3	CASSLSSGTSDTQYF	TGCGCCAGCAGCTTGTCTAGCGGGACGTCAGATACGCAGTATTTT
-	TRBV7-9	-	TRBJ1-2	CASSLAIGENYGYTF	TGTGCCAGCAGCTTAGCCATAGGGGAAAACTATGGCTACACCTTC
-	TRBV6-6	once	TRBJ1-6	CASSLSGPRNSPLHF	TGTGCCAGCAGTTTGTCAGGGCCTCGGAATTCACCCCTCCACTTT
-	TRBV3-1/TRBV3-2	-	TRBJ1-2	CASSPQLGTHYGYTF	TGTGCCAGCAGCCCACAATTGGGGACCCACTATGGCTACACCTTC
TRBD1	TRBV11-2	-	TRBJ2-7	CASSFGTGQREQYF	TGTGCCAGCAGCTTCGGGACAGGCCAGCGCGAGCAGTACTTC
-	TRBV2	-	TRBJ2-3	CASTAGRVKDTQYF	TGTGCCAGCACCGCAGGGCGGGTTAAAGATACGCAGTATTTT
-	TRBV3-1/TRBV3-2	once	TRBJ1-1	CASSRRGPNTEAFF	TGTGCCAGCAGCCGTCGGGGCCCGAACACTGAAGCTTTCTTT
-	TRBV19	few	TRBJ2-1	CATRLPTIDEQFF	TGTGCCACCAGACTCCCCACAATCGATGAGCAGTTCTTC
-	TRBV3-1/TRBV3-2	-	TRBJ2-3	CASSRSLADTQYF	TGTGCCAGCAGCCGGTCCTTAGCAGATACGCAGTATTTT
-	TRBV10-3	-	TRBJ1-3	CAISESIRTGDTIYF	TGTGCCATCAGTGAGTCGATTCGGACCGGCGACACCATATATTTT
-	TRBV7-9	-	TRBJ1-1	CASSLAGGYTEAFF	TGTGCCAGCAGCTTAGCAGGGGGATACACTGAAGCTTTCTTT
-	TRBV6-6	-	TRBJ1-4	CASSSSRVGEKLFF	TGTGCCAGCAGTTCCAGCAGGGTCGGCGAAAAACTGTTTTTT
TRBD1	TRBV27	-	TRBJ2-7	CASYPTGGPHEQYF	TGTGCCAGTTATCCGACAGGGGGACCACACGAGCAGTACTTC
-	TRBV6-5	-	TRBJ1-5	CASSISVYSNQPQHF	TGTGCCAGCTCAATCTCGGTATATAGCAATCAGCCCCAGCATTTT
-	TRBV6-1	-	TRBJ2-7	CASSEGGREQYF	TGTGCCAGCAGTGAAGGGGGTCGGGAGCAGTACTTC
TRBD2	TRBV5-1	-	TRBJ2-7	CASSFGGSSYEQYF	TGCGCCAGCAGCTTCGGCGGGAGTTCCTACGAGCAGTACTTC
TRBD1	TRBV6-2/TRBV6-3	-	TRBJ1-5	CASSYSGTGTYSNQPQHF	TGTGCCAGCAGTTATTCCGGGACAGGGACTTATAGCAATCAGCCCCAGCATTTT
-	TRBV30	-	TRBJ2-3	CAWSVFGGGGTDTQYF	TGTGCCTGGAGTGTCTTCGGGGGAGGGGGAACAGATACGCAGTATTTT
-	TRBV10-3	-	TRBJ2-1	CAISEMVTSSYNEQFF	TGTGCCATCAGTGAAATGGTTACTAGCTCCTACAATGAGCAGTTCTTC
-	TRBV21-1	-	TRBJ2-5	CASSKGKGLAGVIWETQYF	TGTGCCAGCAGCAAAGGAAAGGGACTAGCGGGAGTCATATGGGAGACCCAGTACTTC
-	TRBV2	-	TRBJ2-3	CASSYSPDTQYF	TGTGCCAGCAGTTACAGCCCAGATACGCAGTATTTT
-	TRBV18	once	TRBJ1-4	CASSPRQTVDEKLFF	TGTGCCAGCTCACCACGGCAGACGGTCGATGAAAAACTGTTTTTT
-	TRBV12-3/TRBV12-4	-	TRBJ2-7	CASSPLGEYEQYF	TGTGCCAGCAGTCCCCTCGGGGAGTACGAGCAGTACTTC
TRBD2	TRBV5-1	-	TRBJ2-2	CASRGLAGLNTGELFF	TGCGCCAGCAGGGGACTAGCGGGACTTAACACCGGGGAGCTGTTTTTT